The TCR beta chain described here comes from a study of T cell responses to AZD1222 COVID-19 vaccine. Study outcomes and limitations: White British people made up most donors, females outnumbered males, and clonal diversity was possibly underestimated.

Assay used: immunoSEQ multiplex PCR; TCRdb lists only in-frame clones, some missing. Among some 86,000 clones listed, 75% to 85% were seen once. This clone showed up just a few times. What it recognizes is unknown. The CDR3 sequence is 16 residues long. The germline gives CDR1 SGHDT, CDR2 YYEEEE. V dropped 4 bases and J dropped 2 bases, with 15 bases sitting between them. The chain uses TRBV5-6 and TRBJ2-2; TRBD2 might be the D (5 bases). This receptor was taken from an adult in good health. The sample here was peripheral blood, taken on day 0 of AZD1222 vaccination. The CDR3 DNA follows: TGTGCCAGCAGCCCGGCGGGTTCCCTTAACACCGGGGAGCTGTTTTTT. As protein: CASSPAGSLNTGELFF.